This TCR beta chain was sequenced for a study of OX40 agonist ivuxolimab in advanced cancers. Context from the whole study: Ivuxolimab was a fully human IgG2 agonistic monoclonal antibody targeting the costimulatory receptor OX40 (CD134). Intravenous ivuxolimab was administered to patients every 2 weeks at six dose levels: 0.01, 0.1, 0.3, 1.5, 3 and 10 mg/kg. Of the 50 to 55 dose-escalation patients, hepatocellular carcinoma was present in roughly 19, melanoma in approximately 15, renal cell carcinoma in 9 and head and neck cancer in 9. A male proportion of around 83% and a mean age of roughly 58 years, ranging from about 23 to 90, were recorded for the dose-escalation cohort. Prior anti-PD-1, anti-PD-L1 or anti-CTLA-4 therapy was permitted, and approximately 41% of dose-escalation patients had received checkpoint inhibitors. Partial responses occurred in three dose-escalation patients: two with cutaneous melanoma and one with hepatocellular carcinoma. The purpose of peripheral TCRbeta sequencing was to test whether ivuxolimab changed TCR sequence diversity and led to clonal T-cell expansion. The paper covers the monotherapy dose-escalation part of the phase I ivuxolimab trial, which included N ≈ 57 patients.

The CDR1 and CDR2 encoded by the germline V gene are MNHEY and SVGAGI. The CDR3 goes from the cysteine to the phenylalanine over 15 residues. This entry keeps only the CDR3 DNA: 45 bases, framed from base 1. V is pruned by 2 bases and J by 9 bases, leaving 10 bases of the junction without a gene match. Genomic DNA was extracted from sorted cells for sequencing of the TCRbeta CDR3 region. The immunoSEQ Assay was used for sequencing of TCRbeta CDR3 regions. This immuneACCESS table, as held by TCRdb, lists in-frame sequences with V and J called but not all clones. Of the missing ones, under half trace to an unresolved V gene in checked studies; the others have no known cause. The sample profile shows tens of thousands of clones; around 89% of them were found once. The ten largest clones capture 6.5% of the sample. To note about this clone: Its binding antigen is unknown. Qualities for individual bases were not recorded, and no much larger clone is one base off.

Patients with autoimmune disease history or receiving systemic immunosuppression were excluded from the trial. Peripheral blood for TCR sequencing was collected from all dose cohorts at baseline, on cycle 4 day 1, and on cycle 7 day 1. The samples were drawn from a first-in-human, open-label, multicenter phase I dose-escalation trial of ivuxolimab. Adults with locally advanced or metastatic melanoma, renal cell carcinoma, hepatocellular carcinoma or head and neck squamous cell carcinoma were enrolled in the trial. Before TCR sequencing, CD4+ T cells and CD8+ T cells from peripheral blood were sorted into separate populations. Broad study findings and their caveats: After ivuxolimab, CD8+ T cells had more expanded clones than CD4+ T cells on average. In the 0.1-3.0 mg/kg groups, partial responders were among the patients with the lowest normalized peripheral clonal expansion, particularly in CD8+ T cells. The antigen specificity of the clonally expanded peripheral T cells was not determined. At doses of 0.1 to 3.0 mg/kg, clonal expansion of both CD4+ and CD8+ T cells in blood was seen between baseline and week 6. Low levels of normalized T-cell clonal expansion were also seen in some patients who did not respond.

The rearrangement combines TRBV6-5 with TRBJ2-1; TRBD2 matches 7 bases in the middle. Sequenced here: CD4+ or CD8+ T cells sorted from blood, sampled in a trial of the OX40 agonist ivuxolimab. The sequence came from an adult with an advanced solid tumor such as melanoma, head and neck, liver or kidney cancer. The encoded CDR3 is CASSYRGAGEGEQFF. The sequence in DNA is TGTGCCAGCAGTTACCGGGGCGCGGGGGAGGGTGAGCAGTTCTTC.